A selection of T cell receptor beta chains follows, all from one sample in a study of shared clonotypes between healthy human individuals. Data came from immunoSEQ multiplex PCR; TCRdb stores just in-frame clones and leaves some out. Altogether 2 million to 2.5 million clones are present, almost 96% being singletons, with the ten largest covering roughly 0.13%. The material sequenced was naive CD4+ T cells sorted from blood. The receptor source for this set is a man between 18 and 29 years old in good health. The CDR3 runs from the conserved cysteine through the conserved F or W. Each record gives: D gene, V gene, CDR3 protein. D genes are given only for firm matches.

D: .
V: TRBV4-1
CDR3: CASSQDRLFYTGELFF

D: .
V: TRBV19
CDR3: CASSIDRTQYF

D: .
V: TRBV25-1
CDR3: CASSEFREQFF

D: .
V: TRBV15
CDR3: CATSRDLRGNEQFF

D: TRBD1
V: TRBV11-2
CDR3: CASSPGTGDYNEQFF

D: .
V: TRBV28
CDR3: CASSEQAYEQYF

D: TRBD1
V: TRBV11-2
CDR3: CASSQTGLEQYF

D: TRBD1
V: TRBV18
CDR3: CASSTGAVGELFF

D: .
V: TRBV2
CDR3: CASSQAGRDEKLFF

D: .
V: TRBV11-3
CDR3: CASSSNSDSPLHF

D: TRBD1
V: TRBV7-2
CDR3: CASSLAGGSGANVLTF

D: .
V: TRBV30
CDR3: CAWRGRSKTGTTRSSYNSPLHF

D: .
V: TRBV10-1
CDR3: CASSESRETQYF

D: .
V: TRBV5-1
CDR3: CASSPSGQGNSPLHF

D: .
V: TRBV5-6
CDR3: CASSLRGSGNEQYF

D: TRBD2
V: TRBV18
CDR3: CASSPLVIAGTSSGEQFF

D: .
V: TRBV6-5
CDR3: CASSSGFSGNTIYF

D: .
V: TRBV18
CDR3: CASSPLSFATNEKLFF

D: .
V: TRBV30
CDR3: CAWNVGRLNTEAFF

D: TRBD2
V: TRBV10-3
CDR3: CAIRIAGGEAQYF

D: .
V: TRBV27
CDR3: CASSLKWRDTYNTGELFF

D: .
V: TRBV28
CDR3: CASTPGREKLFF

D: .
V: TRBV4-1
CDR3: CASSQGRSRTYDEQFF

D: .
V: TRBV5-1
CDR3: CASSSGLGAGDGYTF

D: .
V: TRBV6-1
CDR3: CASSYRRSTGELFF

D: TRBD2
V: TRBV9
CDR3: CASSVGGGRKNEQYF

D: .
V: TRBV28
CDR3: CASSLAGTTQHF

D: TRBD1
V: TRBV28
CDR3: CASSFSRGANTEAFF

D: TRBD1
V: TRBV4-1
CDR3: CASSQNQGATNEKLFF

D: .
V: TRBV9
CDR3: CASSGGNEKLFF

D: .
V: TRBV7-2
CDR3: CASSLTGSAYEQYF

D: TRBD1
V: TRBV7-6
CDR3: CASSAWDRGPTGELFF

D: TRBD2
V: TRBV7-2
CDR3: CASSVSGRGDNEQFF

D: .
V: TRBV11-2
CDR3: CASSLEGFIGAFF

D: .
V: TRBV4-2
CDR3: CASSQEQGSNQPQHF

D: .
V: TRBV11-3
CDR3: CGVGMSGEAFF

D: .
V: TRBV6-1
CDR3: CASTSAVSSYEQYF

D: .
V: TRBV10-3
CDR3: CAISGAAETQYF

D: .
V: TRBV27
CDR3: CASSLSRGNQPQHF

D: .
V: TRBV6-5
CDR3: CASRRALNYGYTF

D: .
V: TRBV6-1
CDR3: CASTSPGVNQPQHF

D: TRBD2
V: TRBV15
CDR3: CATSRDSRGSSLREQFF

D: .
V: TRBV7-2
CDR3: CASSPETQTGQYF

D: .
V: TRBV28
CDR3: CASSRTQGSGNTIYF

D: TRBD1
V: TRBV28
CDR3: CASSYTSGTGSYEQYF

D: TRBD2
V: TRBV7-9
CDR3: CASSLSGRETIVQYF

D: .
V: TRBV18
CDR3: CASSPGTMGNTIYF

D: TRBD1
V: TRBV7-9
CDR3: CARDANPTGRDQPQHF

D: TRBD1
V: TRBV19
CDR3: CASTSTGNQPQHF

D: .
V: TRBV5-1
CDR3: CASSLIGYDTDTQYF

D: TRBD2
V: TRBV11-2
CDR3: CASSPQGTSSYEQYF

D: TRBD2
V: TRBV5-1
CDR3: CASSREFGGGGTDTQYF

D: .
V: TRBV25-1
CDR3: CASSEYGPVGSNEKLFF

D: .
V: TRBV20-1
CDR3: CSARRQDFSVF

D: TRBD2
V: TRBV7-2
CDR3: CASSRPSGITQYF

D: TRBD2
V: TRBV9
CDR3: CASSSTSGGSIYNEQFF

D: TRBD2
V: TRBV4-1
CDR3: CASSRGGDYEQYF

D: .
V: TRBV7-4
CDR3: CASSLARAGNTIYF

D: TRBD1
V: TRBV30
CDR3: CAWSAMTGGIQYF